The 25 T cell receptor beta chains listed next were all sequenced from one sample in a study of T cell repertoires in cytomegalovirus infection. TCRdb ran MiXCR on the reads and lists one entry per CDR3 protein. The sample has about 310,000 distinct CDR3 sequences, roughly a sixth seen once. The sequenced sample consisted of PBMCs. The receptors were gathered from a human donor in good health (CMV status not recorded). Some clones in this sample may be carry-over from other donors' samples.

The chain joins TRBV7-9 to TRBJ2-5, with a tentative D call TRBD2 (6 bases). CDR1 is SEHNR, CDR2 FQNEAQ, per germline (reference sequence). Trimming shortened V by 6 bases and J by 4 bases, and 18 bases separated the two germline ends. This CDR3 has 15 residues. CDR3 amino acids: CASRSTRGTAETQYF. Here the CDR3 DNA reads TGTGCCAGCAGGTCAACGCGCGGGACGGCAGAGACCCAGTACTTC.

The chain recombines TRBV19 with TRBJ1-1; D ambiguous. Trimming cost V 6 bases and J 4 bases, with 15 bases left between them. Looked up from germline, CDR1 is LNHDA and CDR2 is SQIVND (reference sequence). CDR3 size: 14 residues. The CDR3 spells CASRGRWVSTEAFF. The CDR3 bases are TGTGCCAGTAGGGGCAGGTGGGTGAGCACTGAAGCTTTCTTT.

This clonotype was counted between two and nine times. V gene TRBV10-3 combines with J gene TRBJ2-7, with TRBD2 matching over 8 bases. V was pared by 3 bases and J by 3 bases, with 4 bases of the junction left unmatched. The CDR3 extends over 14 amino acids. CDR1 is ENHRY and CDR2 is SYGVKD in the germline V gene. The CDR3 DNA sequence: TGTGCCATCAGTGACGCGGGGGGTTACTACGAGCAGTACTTC. Translating it yields CAISDAGGYYEQYF.

This clonotype came up many times. The CDR3 protein is CASSLRAGGGSYEQYF. In nucleotides, the CDR3 is TGTGCCAGCAGCTTACGGGCAGGGGGAGGGTCCTACGAGCAGTACTTC. This rearrangement joins TRBV7-2 to TRBJ2-7, with D tentatively TRBD1 or TRBD2 (7 bases each). The V gene's germline CDR1 is SGHTA and CDR2 FQGNSA. There are 16 residues in the CDR3. The V end was cut by 2 bases, the J end by 1 base, with 15 bases between.

This clonotype showed up many times. This rearrangement joins TRBV11-2 to TRBJ1-6; the D is unclear. The CDR3 length is 16 residues. Germline V gene sequence: CDR1 SGHAT, CDR2 FQNNGV. With 5 bases removed from V and 0 bases from J, the gap between germline ends came to 11 bases. CDR3 coding DNA: TGTGCCAGCAGCCCCGACCCGGGCTCCTATAATTCACCCCTCCACTTT. Its translation is CASSPDPGSYNSPLHF.

The gene calls are TRBV28 and TRBJ2-5; TRBD2 is a possible D gene (5 bases). The CDR3 spans 13 residues. Germline assignment: CDR1 MDHEN and CDR2 SYDVKM. The V gene lost 10 bases and the J gene lost 1 base, with 13 bases spanning the gap. CDR3 sequence reads: CATSREVQETQYF. The CDR3 DNA reads as TGTGCCACCTCCCGGGAAGTCCAAGAGACCCAGTACTTC.

The chain uses TRBV2 and TRBJ2-1, with D possibly TRBD1 on 6 matching bases. The germline V gene has CDR1 SNHLY and CDR2 FYNNEI. V lost 4 bases, J lost 6 bases, and 10 bases lay in between. The CDR3 extends over 13 amino acids. The CDR3 DNA reads TGTGCCAGCAGTGTTAGCAGGGGCAATGAGCAGTTCTTC. This translates into CASSVSRGNEQFF.

The V call is TRBV7-8, the J call TRBJ2-6; D might be TRBD1 (5 bases). The CDR3 runs to 21 residues. Germline V CDR1 and CDR2: SGHVS, FQNEAQ. Trimming removed 1 base from V and 0 bases from J, with 22 bases in between. The DNA for the CDR3 is TGTGCCAGCAGCTTAGATTCTTGGTCAACAGGTTTCCCCTCTGGGGCCAACGTCCTGACTTTC. It is translated as CASSLDSWSTGFPSGANVLTF.

The chain is built from TRBV7-9 and TRBJ1-2; D possibly corresponds to TRBD1 (6 bases). Per the germline V gene, CDR1 is SEHNR and CDR2 is FQNEAQ (reference sequence). The CDR3 has 14 residues. Trimming removed 4 bases from V and 4 bases from J, with 13 bases in between. For the CDR3, the DNA is TGTGCCAGCAGCTCCTCAGGGGAGGGCTATGGCTACACCTTC. Residues: CASSSSGEGYGYTF.

This clonotype has ten or more counts. The rearrangement links TRBV12-3 or TRBV12-4 to TRBJ1-1; TRBD1 aligns across 7 bases. V trimming: 6 bases; J trimming: 1 base; junction bases outside the gene matches: 5. CDR3 length equals 14 residues. The CDR3 DNA reads as TGTGCCAGCAGCTACAGGGGCTGGAACACTGAAGCTTTCTTT. Protein sequence: CASSYRGWNTEAFF.

This clonotype was seen many times. The chain recombines TRBV7-6 with TRBJ2-3, with 8 bases that match TRBD1. V was pared by 6 bases and J by 7 bases, with 12 bases of the junction left unmatched. This CDR3 region has 15 residues. Germline V lookup: CDR1 SGHVS, CDR2 FNYEAQ. The CDR3 DNA sequence: TGTGCCAGCAGACCTCAGGGGGCGTTCGGATATACGCAGTATTTT. This sequence encodes CASRPQGAFGYTQYF.

The chain carries TRBV12-3 or TRBV12-4 and TRBJ2-2; D is possibly TRBD1 (5 bases). The V end was cut by 6 bases, the J end by 0 bases, with 14 bases between. CDR3 size: 16 residues. The CDR3 region is CASSTGRGSNTGELFF. CDR3 sequence (DNA): TGTGCCAGCAGCACCGGAAGGGGCTCGAACACCGGGGAGCTGTTTTTT.

This clonotype appeared a few times. The chain's CDR3 is CASTYTRGGTDTQYF. The DNA for the CDR3 is TGTGCCAGCACCTACACCAGGGGGGGGACAGATACGCAGTATTTT. V gene TRBV6-2 or TRBV6-3 combines with J gene TRBJ2-3, with D perhaps given as TRBD1 or TRBD2 (7 bases each). CDR3 length: 15 amino acids. Trimming left V 7 bases short and J 3 bases short, with 17 bases between. CDR1 and CDR2 (germline): MNHEY, SVGEGT.

This clonotype was found many times. This CDR3 is CASSPIQRGAGGEQYF. The CDR3 coding sequence is TGTGCCAGCAGCCCCATCCAGCGGGGGGCGGGTGGCGAGCAGTACTTC. The gene calls are TRBV7-6 and TRBJ2-7; 9 nucleotides agree with TRBD2. Germline V lookup: CDR1 SGHVS, CDR2 FNYEAQ. V gave up 5 bases and J gave up 6 bases; unmatched junction bases: 14. This CDR3 region has 16 residues.

In its sample, this clonotype was seen many times. The gene calls are TRBV19 and TRBJ1-5, with TRBD1 matching 7 bases. Germline CDR1 and CDR2: LNHDA and SQIVND (reference sequence). There are 16 residues in the CDR3. V dropped 4 bases and J dropped 7; count of bases not matched to a gene: 13. The CDR3, as DNA: TGTGCCAGTAGTACTACGGGACAGATTATGTACCAGCCCCAGCATTTT. This encodes CASSTTGQIMYQPQHF.

This clonotype is labeled as medium-sized. This chain uses TRBV7-2 with TRBJ1-2; D remains unclear. Germline CDR1 reads SGHTA; CDR2 reads FQGNSA. This CDR3 comprises 17 residues. V lost 3 bases and J 2 bases, leaving 19 bases between the germline ends. CDR3 amino acids: CASSFGGRAGMNYGYTF. As DNA, the CDR3 is TGTGCCAGCAGCTTTGGAGGTCGGGCGGGGATGAACTATGGCTACACCTTC.

The V and J genes are TRBV20-1 and TRBJ2-4; 7 bases are shared with TRBD2. Looked up from germline, CDR1 is DFQATT and CDR2 is SNEGSKA (reference sequence). This CDR3 spans 15 amino acids. V shed 5 bases, J shed 1 base, and the junction held 8 bases outside the gene matches. CDR3 coding DNA: TGCAGTGCTCACCTGGGGGGGAGCGCCAAAAACATTCAGTACTTC. Protein product: CSAHLGGSAKNIQYF.

This clonotype turned up a few times. This chain connects TRBV5-1 to TRBJ1-6, with D possibly being TRBD1 (6 bases). The ends were cut back, 4 bases at V and 6 bases at J, with 23 bases in the middle. Per the germline V gene, CDR1 is SGHRS and CDR2 is YFSETQ. The CDR3 extends over 18 amino acids. The CDR3 loop reads CASSPGQLSIETNSPLHF. The DNA for the CDR3 is TGCGCCAGCAGCCCAGGACAGCTATCGATTGAAACTAATTCACCCCTCCACTTT.

This clonotype was counted many times. The chain is built from TRBV7-2 and TRBJ2-5; D ambiguous. In germline, CDR1 is SGHTA, CDR2 FQGNSA. There are 12 residues in the CDR3. V lost 8 bases and J lost 2, with 9 bases in between. In DNA, the CDR3 is TGTGCCAGCGGGCAGCTGCAAGAGACCCAGTACTTC. Its protein is CASGQLQETQYF.

This clonotype was observed a few times. CDR3 bases: TGCAGCGGCGGACTGCGCACCGGGGAGCTGTTTTTT. Translation: CSGGLRTGELFF. This chain joins TRBV29-1 and TRBJ2-2, with D possibly matching TRBD2 (5 bases). This CDR3 region has 12 residues. Germline V gene data show CDR1 as SQVTM and CDR2 as ANQGSEA. The V and J ends lost 7 bases and 4 bases respectively, with 10 bases between them.

This clonotype was counted a few times. CDR3 nucleotide sequence: TGCAGTGCTAGATGGAGCGGGGGGGCTCGGGCAGATACGCAGTATTTT. Translating gives CSARWSGGARADTQYF. This chain connects TRBV20-1 to TRBJ2-3; 10 bases are a match to TRBD2. The trim removed 2 bases at V and 4 bases at J, leaving 9 bases unmatched. This CDR3 is built from 16 residues. From germline, CDR1 is DFQATT and CDR2 SNEGSKA (reference sequence).

This clonotype was seen only a few times. The J gene is TRBJ2-3, the V gene TRBV20-1; 9 bases align to TRBD1. This CDR3 contains 16 residues. The V segment lost 0 bases and the J segment 3 bases; nucleotides outside the gene matches: 7. CDR1 and CDR2 (germline): DFQATT, SNEGSKA (reference sequence). CDR3 DNA sequence: TGCAGTGCTAGAGAGGGACAGGGAATAGTAACAGATACGCAGTATTTT. Its protein product is CSAREGQGIVTDTQYF.

This clonotype was observed at least ten times. V gene TRBV6-2 or TRBV6-3 combines with J gene TRBJ1-1; D remains ambiguous. CDR3 length equals 20 residues. The V end was cut by 0 bases, the J end by 0 bases, with 23 bases between. Per the germline V gene, CDR1 is MNHEY and CDR2 is SVGEGT. In DNA form, the CDR3 reads TGTGCCAGCAGTTACTCTTTCCAGGACTTTGTGTCGGGAGTGAACACTGAAGCTTTCTTT. This sequence encodes CASSYSFQDFVSGVNTEAFF.

This clonotype was seen ten or more times. J is TRBJ1-6 and V is TRBV7-9; no reliable D call. V lost 0 bases to trimming and J lost 8 bases, with 11 bases between them. Germline V lookup: CDR1 SEHNR, CDR2 FQNEAQ (reference sequence). This CDR3 is built from 15 residues. DNA of the CDR3: TGTGCCAGCAGCTTAGCCGGGGTAAGGGATTCACCCCTCCACTTT. Translating it yields CASSLAGVRDSPLHF.

This clonotype was found a few times. The chain joins TRBV12-3 or TRBV12-4 to TRBJ2-5, with 16 bases fitting TRBD2. CDR3 length: 20 amino acids. The trim removed 6 bases at V and 5 bases at J, leaving 18 bases unmatched. The CDR3, as DNA: TGTGCCAGCAGCCGCCAGGCGGGGGGACTAGCGGGGGGGCCAGGGGAGACCCAGTACTTC. Residues: CASSRQAGGLAGGPGETQYF.